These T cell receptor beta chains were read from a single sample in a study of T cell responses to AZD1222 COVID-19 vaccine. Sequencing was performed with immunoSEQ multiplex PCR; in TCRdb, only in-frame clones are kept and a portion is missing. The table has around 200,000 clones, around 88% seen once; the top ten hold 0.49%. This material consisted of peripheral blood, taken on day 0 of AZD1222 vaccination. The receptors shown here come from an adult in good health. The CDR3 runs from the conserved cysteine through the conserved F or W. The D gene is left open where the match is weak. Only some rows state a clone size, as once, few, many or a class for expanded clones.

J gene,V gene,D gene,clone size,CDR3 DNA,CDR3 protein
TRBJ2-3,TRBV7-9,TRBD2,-,TGTGCCAGCAGCTTCCCTAGCGGGGGCAGCACAGATACGCAGTATTTT,CASSFPSGGSTDTQYF
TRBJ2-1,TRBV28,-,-,TGTGCCAGCAGTCCTGAGGACAGACCCTACAATGAGCAGTTCTTC,CASSPEDRPYNEQFF
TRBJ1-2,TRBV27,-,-,TGTGCCAGCAGTTATAGTCCGAACTATGGCTACACCTTC,CASSYSPNYGYTF
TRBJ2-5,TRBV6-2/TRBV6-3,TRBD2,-,TGTGCCAGCAGTCCGGGACTAGCGGGGGGGCGTGAGACCCAGTACTTC,CASSPGLAGGRETQYF
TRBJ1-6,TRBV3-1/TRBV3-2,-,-,TGTGCCAGCAGCCAAGAAGGGCGGAAAAATTCACCCCTCCACTTT,CASSQEGRKNSPLHF
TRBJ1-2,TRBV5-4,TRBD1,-,TGTGCCAGCAGCTTGCCTCGGACAGGGATTAACTATGGCTACACCTTC,CASSLPRTGINYGYTF
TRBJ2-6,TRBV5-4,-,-,TGTGCCAGCAACCCGAAGAACGGGGGCGCGTCTTCCGGGGCCAACGTCCTGACTTTC,CASNPKNGGASSGANVLTF
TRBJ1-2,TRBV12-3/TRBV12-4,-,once,TGTGCCAGCAGGAAACAGGGAAACTATGGCTACACCTTC,CASRKQGNYGYTF
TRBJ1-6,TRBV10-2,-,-,TGCGCCAGCAACCTGCTGGGATGGGAGGCTGATTCACCCCTCCACTTT,CASNLLGWEADSPLHF
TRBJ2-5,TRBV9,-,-,TGTGCCAGCAGCGTAGAAGGGGCGGGAGAGACCCAGTACTTC,CASSVEGAGETQYF
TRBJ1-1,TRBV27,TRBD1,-,TGTGCCAGCAGTCTGGTCTCGGGACAGGGGGGAGCTTTCTTT,CASSLVSGQGGAFF
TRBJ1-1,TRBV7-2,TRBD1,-,TGTGCCAGCAGCTCGAGGGACAGATCCATGAACACTGAAGCTTTCTTT,CASSSRDRSMNTEAFF
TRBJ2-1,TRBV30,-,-,TGTGCCTGGAGTGGACCTGCGGTGGAGGAGTTCTTC,CAWSGPAVEEFF
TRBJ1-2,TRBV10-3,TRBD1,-,TGTGCCACCGACGGGGACAGGGGTAACTATGGCTACACCTTC,CATDGDRGNYGYTF
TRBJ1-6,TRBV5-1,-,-,TGCGCCAGCAGCCAGGGCCTTCTCGGGGATTCACCCCTCCACTTT,CASSQGLLGDSPLHF
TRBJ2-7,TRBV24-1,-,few,TGTGCCACCAGTGTGGGATTGGGCAGGGAAGACGAGCAGTACTTC,CATSVGLGREDEQYF
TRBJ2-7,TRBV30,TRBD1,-,TGTGCCTGCTCCCCAGGGGGTGCGGTTCCGTACTTC,CACSPGGAVPYF
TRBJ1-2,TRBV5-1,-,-,TGCGCCAGCAGCTCTGATGGGGGTGGCTACACCTTC,CASSSDGGGYTF
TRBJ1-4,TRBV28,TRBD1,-,TGTGCCAGCAGTTCCATAAGGGGACAGGGGATCGAAAAACTGTTTTTT,CASSSIRGQGIEKLFF
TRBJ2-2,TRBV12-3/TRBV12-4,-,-,TGTGCCAGCAGTTCACTCCCCGAGCTGTTTTTT,CASSSLPELFF
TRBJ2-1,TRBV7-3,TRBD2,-,TGTGCCAGCAGCTCCCGGACTAGCGGACCCTACAATGAGCAGTTCTTC,CASSSRTSGPYNEQFF
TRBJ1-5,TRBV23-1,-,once,TGCGCCAGCAGTCAATCCCCAGAGCTTAGCAATCAGCCCCAGCATTTT,CASSQSPELSNQPQHF
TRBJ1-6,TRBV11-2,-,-,TGTGCCAGCAGAGTCCCGGGACATAATAATTCACCCCTCCACTTT,CASRVPGHNNSPLHF
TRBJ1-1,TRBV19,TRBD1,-,TGTGCCAGTAGTATGACCGACAGGGGAAAAGTGAACACTGAAGCTTTCTTT,CASSMTDRGKVNTEAFF
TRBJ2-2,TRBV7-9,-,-,TGTGCCAGCACCAGGACTCTCGGGGAGCTGTTTTTT,CASTRTLGELFF
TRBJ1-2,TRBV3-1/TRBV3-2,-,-,TGTGCCAGCAGCCAAGATGGAGAGGGGTTAGACTATGGCTACACCTTC,CASSQDGEGLDYGYTF
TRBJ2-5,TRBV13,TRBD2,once,TGTGCCAGCAGCCTGGACCCTAGCGGCGAGACCCAGTACTTC,CASSLDPSGETQYF
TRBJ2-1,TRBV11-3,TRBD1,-,TGTGCCAGCAGCTCTTGGACAGGTTATGACAATGAGCAGTTCTTC,CASSSWTGYDNEQFF
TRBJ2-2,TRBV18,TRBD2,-,TGTGCCAGCTCACCCGGGACTAGCGGGGATGGCGGGGAGCTGTTTTTT,CASSPGTSGDGGELFF
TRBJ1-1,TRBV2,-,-,TGTGCCAGCAGTTGGACGGATATGAACACTGAAGCTTTCTTT,CASSWTDMNTEAFF
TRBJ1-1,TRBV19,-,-,TGTGCCAGTAGTATTTACGTCCAGAACACTGAAGCTTTCTTT,CASSIYVQNTEAFF
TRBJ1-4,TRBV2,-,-,TGTGCCAGCAGTGAGTCCACAGGGAATGAAAAACTGTTTTTT,CASSESTGNEKLFF
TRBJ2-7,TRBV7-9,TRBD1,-,TGTGCCAGCAGCACGGGACAGGGCCTCTCCTACGAGCAGTACTTC,CASSTGQGLSYEQYF
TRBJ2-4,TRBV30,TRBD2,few,TGTGCCTGGAGTGTCGGACTAGCCGCGGACATTCAGTACTTC,CAWSVGLAADIQYF
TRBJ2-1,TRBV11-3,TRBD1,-,TGTGCCAGCAGCCCGGCGGGGACAGGTAATGAGCAGTTCTTC,CASSPAGTGNEQFF
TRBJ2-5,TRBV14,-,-,TGTGCCAGCAGCCAGGGTAGGAAAGAGACCCAGTACTTC,CASSQGRKETQYF
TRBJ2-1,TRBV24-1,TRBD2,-,TGTGCCACCAGTGATGATAGCGGGAGGCGGTCCAATGAGCAGTTCTTC,CATSDDSGRRSNEQFF
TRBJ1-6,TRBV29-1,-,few,TGCAGCGTTGGAGGGGAGAATAATTCACCCCTCCACTTT,CSVGGENNSPLHF
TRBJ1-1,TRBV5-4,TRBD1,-,TGTGCCAGCAGCGCCGCCGGGACAGGGTATCGAAACGCTGAAGCTTTCTTT,CASSAAGTGYRNAEAFF
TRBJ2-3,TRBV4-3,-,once,TGCGCCAGCAGCCAAGGGCGGGGCCCAAACAAAAACCCCACAGATACGCAGTATTTT,CASSQGRGPNKNPTDTQYF
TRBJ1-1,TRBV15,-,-,TGTGCCACCAGCAGAGCTACACTAATGAACACTGAAGCTTTCTTT,CATSRATLMNTEAFF
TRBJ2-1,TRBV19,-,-,TGTGCCAGTAGTATAGGGACTCAGAGCTCCTACAATGAGCAGTTCTTC,CASSIGTQSSYNEQFF
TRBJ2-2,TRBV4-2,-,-,TGTGCCAATATCCGGGACACAGGAACCGGGGAGCTGTTTTTT,CANIRDTGTGELFF
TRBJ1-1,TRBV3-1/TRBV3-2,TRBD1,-,TGTGCCAGCAGCCGAGGACAGGGAATCACTGAAGCTTTCTTT,CASSRGQGITEAFF
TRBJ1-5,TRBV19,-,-,TGTGCCAGTAATCCTCTTGGGGAGGTTCAGCCCCAGCATTTT,CASNPLGEVQPQHF
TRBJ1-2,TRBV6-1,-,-,TGTGCCAGCAGTGAATTATCTTCCAACACAGCGTACTTC,CASSELSSNTAYF
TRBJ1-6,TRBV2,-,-,TGTGCCAGCAGTGAAACTAGGTCGAATTCACCCCTCCACTTT,CASSETRSNSPLHF
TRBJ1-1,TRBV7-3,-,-,TGTGCCAGCAGCTTGGGACCCGCGAACACTGAAGCTTTCTTT,CASSLGPANTEAFF
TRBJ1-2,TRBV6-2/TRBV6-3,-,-,TGTGCCAGCAGTCACCCACAGGGCGTCGATGGCTACACCTTC,CASSHPQGVDGYTF